This T cell receptor beta chain derives from a study of cytomegalovirus exposure and HLA in healthy donors. Study overall: The approximately 120 validation repertoires were reported in a later analysis to have been generated on the same platform as the approximately 700 first-cohort repertoires. The study's findings and limits: With high specificity and sensitivity, the classifier reportedly diagnosed cytomegalovirus status.

This CDR3 is 15 amino acids long. CDR1 is MDHEN, CDR2 SYDVKM, per germline. After removal of 5 bases from V and 1 base from J, the junction contained 5 bases not matched to a gene. This clone was observed a single time. Its antigen remains unidentified. Some clones are missing from TCRdb's copy, which holds only in-frame ones; the method was immunoSEQ multiplex PCR. The table has about 84,000 clones, around 90% seen once. The chain couples TRBV28 to TRBJ1-1; 9 nucleotides line up with TRBD1. Sequencing was performed on PBMCs. This TCR was recovered from a young man in good health and CMV-seronegative. The CDR3 DNA is TGTGCCAGCAGTCCCGACAGGGGGGCGAACACTGAAGCTTTCTTT. It encodes CASSPDRGANTEAFF.